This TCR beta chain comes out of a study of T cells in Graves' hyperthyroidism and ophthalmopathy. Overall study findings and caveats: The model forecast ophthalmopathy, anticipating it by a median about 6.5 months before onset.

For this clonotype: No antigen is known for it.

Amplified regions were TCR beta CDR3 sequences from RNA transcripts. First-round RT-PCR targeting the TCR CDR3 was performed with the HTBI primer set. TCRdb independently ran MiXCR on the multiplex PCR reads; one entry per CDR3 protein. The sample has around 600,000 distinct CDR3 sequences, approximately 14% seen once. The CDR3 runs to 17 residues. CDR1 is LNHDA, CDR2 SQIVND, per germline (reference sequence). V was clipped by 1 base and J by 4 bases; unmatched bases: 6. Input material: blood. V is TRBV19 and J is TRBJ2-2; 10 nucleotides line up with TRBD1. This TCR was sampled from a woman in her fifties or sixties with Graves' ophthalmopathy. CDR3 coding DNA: TGTGCCAGTAGTATAGGGAGACAGGGGGCGGCCACCGGGGAGCTGTTTTTT. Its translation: CASSIGRQGAATGELFF.